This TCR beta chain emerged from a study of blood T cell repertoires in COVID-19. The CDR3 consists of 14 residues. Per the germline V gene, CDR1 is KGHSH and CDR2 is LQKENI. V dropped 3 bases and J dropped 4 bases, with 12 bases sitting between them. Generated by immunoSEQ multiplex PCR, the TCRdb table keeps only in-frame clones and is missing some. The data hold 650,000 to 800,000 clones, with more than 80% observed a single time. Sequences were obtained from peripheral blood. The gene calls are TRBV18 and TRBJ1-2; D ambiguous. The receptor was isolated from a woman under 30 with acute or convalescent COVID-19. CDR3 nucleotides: TGTGCCAGCTCACCCCCGGGGTTGCCCTATGGCTACACCTTC. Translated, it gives CASSPPGLPYGYTF.